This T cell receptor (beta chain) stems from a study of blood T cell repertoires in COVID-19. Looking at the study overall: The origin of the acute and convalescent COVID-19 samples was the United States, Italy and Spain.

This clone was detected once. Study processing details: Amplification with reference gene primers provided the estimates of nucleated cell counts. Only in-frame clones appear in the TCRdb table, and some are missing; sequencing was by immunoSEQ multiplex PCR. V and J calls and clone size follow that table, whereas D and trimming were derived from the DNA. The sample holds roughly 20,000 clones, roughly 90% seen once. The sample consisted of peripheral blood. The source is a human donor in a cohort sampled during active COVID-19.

CDR3 nucleotide sequence: TGTGCCAGCACCACCGGACAGGGGACAGATACGCAGTATTTT. Its translation is CASTTGQGTDTQYF. The genes are TRBV28 and TRBJ2-3; 9 bases agree with TRBD1. The CDR3 is 14 amino acids. The ends lost 7 bases at V and 3 bases at J; junction bases unmatched: 5. From germline, CDR1 is MDHEN and CDR2 SYDVKM.